Below are 30 T cell receptor beta chains sequenced from a single sample in a study of CD8 T cell repertoires and HIV-1 epitope variants. Data came from immunoSEQ multiplex PCR; TCRdb stores just in-frame clones and leaves some out. The data hold some 5,300 clones, with about 60% observed a single time. Antigens for these TCRs are unknown. Sequenced input: cultured CD8+ T cells derived from PBMCs. Receptors originate from a male donor with HIV.

This chain links TRBV6-1 with TRBJ1-4; D is perhaps TRBD1 (5 bases). The length of the CDR3 is 19 residues. Deletions cut 2 bases from V and 0 bases from J, with 19 bases between. Germline values: CDR1 MNHNS, CDR2 SASEGT. This CDR3 reads CASSENQDTYGATNEKLFF. CDR3 in DNA: TGTGCCAGCAGTGAAAACCAGGACACTTACGGGGCAACTAATGAAAAACTGTTTTTT.

The chain employs TRBV27 and TRBJ1-1; a weak D match, TRBD1 (5 bases). The germline V and J ends were trimmed by 5 bases and 3 bases, with 16 bases remaining between them. Germline CDR1 is MNHEY and CDR2 is SMNVEV (reference sequence). This CDR3 spans 15 amino acids. The CDR3 reads CASSPSWGYDTEAFF. CDR3 bases: TGTGCCAGCAGTCCCTCGTGGGGGTACGACACTGAAGCTTTCTTT.

A single count supports this clone. This rearrangement joins TRBV19 to TRBJ2-6; D ambiguous. The germline V gene has CDR1 LNHDA and CDR2 SQIVND (reference sequence). V was clipped by 1 base and J by 2 bases, with 12 bases between them. The length of the CDR3 is 17 residues. This CDR3 reads CASSIGHLEAGANVLTF. In nucleotides, the CDR3 is TGTGCCAGTAGTATAGGCCACCTGGAAGCTGGGGCCAACGTCCTGACTTTC.

A single count supports this clone. The J gene is TRBJ2-5, the V gene TRBV29-1; no reliable D call. The V gene's germline CDR1 is SQVTM and CDR2 ANQGSEA. The germline V and J ends were trimmed by 0 bases and 4 bases, with 6 bases remaining between them. This CDR3 contains 12 residues. The CDR3 sequence is CSVEDLIETQYF. The CDR3 DNA reads as TGCAGCGTTGAAGATCTTATAGAGACCCAGTACTTC.

The chain combines TRBV5-4 with TRBJ1-1; possibly TRBD1 for D (5 bases). CDR1 SGHNT and CDR2 YYREEE come from the germline V gene (reference sequence). V dropped 0 bases and J dropped 10 bases, with 13 bases sitting between them. The CDR3 covers 13 residues. The CDR3 nucleotides read TGTGCCAGCAGCTTGGCGGGGTCTAGGGGAGCTTTCTTT. Residues: CASSLAGSRGAFF.

The gene calls are TRBV5-4 and TRBJ2-7, with a possible D match to TRBD1 (7 bases). CDR1 and CDR2 from the germline V gene are SGHNT and YYREEE (reference sequence). CDR3 length: 13 residues. V lost 2 bases and J 6 bases, leaving 12 bases between the germline ends. CDR3 amino acids: CASSFQGGSEQYF. The DNA for the CDR3 is TGTGCCAGCAGCTTCCAGGGGGGATCCGAGCAGTACTTC.

This chain joins TRBV6-5 and TRBJ2-3; D unclear. V lost 6 bases to trimming and J lost 2 bases, with 15 bases between them. The germline V gene encodes CDR1 MNHEY and CDR2 SVGAGI. This CDR3 has 15 residues. The DNA of the CDR3 is TGTGCCAGCAGATATGGGATTCTTTCCACAGATACGCAGTATTTT. Translation gives CASRYGILSTDTQYF.

This chain links TRBV28 with TRBJ2-6; D possibly uses TRBD1 or TRBD2 (6 bases each). Germline V gives CDR1 MDHEN, CDR2 SYDVKM. With 4 bases removed from V and 4 bases from J, the gap between germline ends came to 11 bases. There are 15 residues in the CDR3. Written as DNA, the CDR3 is TGTGCCAGCAGTTGGAGGGGGAGCGGGGCCAACGTCCTGACTTTC. Amino acids: CASSWRGSGANVLTF.

The chain couples TRBV7-6 to TRBJ2-7, with 7 bases that match TRBD2. Germline CDR1 and CDR2: SGHVS and FNYEAQ. This CDR3 comprises 14 residues. Unmatched junction bases numbered 7, after V lost 4 bases and J lost 4 bases. This CDR3 reads CASSSLAEDYEQYF. DNA for the CDR3: TGTGCCAGCAGCTCCCTAGCGGAAGATTACGAGCAGTACTTC.

Concerning this clone itself: The junction departs from the called germline gene at one end, perhaps through a read error. This rearrangement joins TRBV5-4 to TRBJ2-3, with D perhaps matching TRBD2 (5 bases). Germline loops: CDR1 SGHNT, CDR2 YYREEE (reference sequence). The CDR3 contains 13 residues. The CDR3 DNA follows: TGTGCCACCAGCGGCGGGTTAACAGATACGCAGTATTTT. Translated: CATSGGLTDTQYF. The full variable domain, rest sourced from reference TRBV5-4 and TRBJ2-3, is ETGVTQSPTHLIKTRGQQVTLRCSSQSGHNTVSWYQQALGQGPQFIFQYYREEENGRGNFPPRFSGLQFPNYSSELNVNALELDDSALYLCATSGGLTDTQYFGPGTRLTVL.

This clone was seen more than once but under ten times. J is TRBJ2-2 and V is TRBV7-2; a weak D match, TRBD2 (5 bases). V was clipped by 2 bases and J by 7 bases, with 8 bases between them. The CDR3 runs 13 residues. CDR1 SGHTA and CDR2 FQGNSA come from the germline V gene. The CDR3: CASSLIGDGELFF. The CDR3 bases are TGTGCCAGCAGCTTAATCGGGGACGGGGAGCTGTTTTTT.

V and J are TRBV11-2 and TRBJ1-2, with TRBD1 as a possible D gene (5 bases). CDR3 size: 14 residues. The V gene lost 5 bases and the J gene lost 3 bases, with 13 bases spanning the gap. From germline, CDR1 is SGHAT and CDR2 FQNNGV. The CDR3 DNA reads TGTGCCAGCAGCCGAAACGGGGGGTACTATGGCTACACCTTC. Amino acids: CASSRNGGYYGYTF.

The chain employs TRBV7-9 and TRBJ2-3, with 10 bases lining up with TRBD2. V was clipped by 3 bases and J by 8 bases; unmatched bases: 5. Germline CDR1 and CDR2: SEHNR and FQNEAQ (reference sequence). This CDR3 is built from 14 residues. The CDR3 DNA reads as TGTGCCAGCAGCTTTGGACTAGCGGAATCTACGCAGTATTTT. Translating gives CASSFGLAESTQYF.

This clone came up a few times. This rearrangement joins TRBV4-1 to TRBJ1-2; D remains unclear. Germline assignment: CDR1 MGHRA and CDR2 YSYEKL. V was cut by 0 bases and J by 3 bases, with 14 bases left in between. CDR3 length equals 16 residues. DNA for the CDR3: TGCGCCAGCAGCCAAGATCCCGTCGAACTCGACTATGGCTACACCTTC. This translates into CASSQDPVELDYGYTF.

This clone was seen more than once but under ten times. The gene calls are TRBV28 and TRBJ2-7; D gene ambiguous. Germline V gene lookup returns CDR1 MDHEN and CDR2 SYDVKM. Trimming left V 4 bases short and J 0 bases short, with 4 bases between. The CDR3 totals 12 residues. CDR3 region: CASSSDSYEQYF. In DNA, the CDR3 is TGTGCCAGCAGTTCAGACTCCTACGAGCAGTACTTC.

The chain recombines TRBV18 with TRBJ1-1; D is ambiguous. The ends were cut back, 2 bases at V and 2 bases at J, with 9 bases in the middle. This CDR3 has 14 amino acids. CDR1 and CDR2 (germline): KGHSH, LQKENI. This CDR3 reads CASSPFPDNTEAFF. The CDR3 DNA sequence: TGTGCCAGCTCACCATTTCCAGATAACACTGAAGCTTTCTTT.

J is TRBJ2-5 and V is TRBV19, with D hard to call. CDR1 is LNHDA and CDR2 is SQIVND in the germline V gene (reference sequence). V lost 3 bases, J lost 5 bases, and 16 bases lay in between. This CDR3 is 15 amino acids long. CDR3 in amino acids: CASSIGWGLGETQYF. The CDR3 nucleotides are TGTGCCAGTAGTATTGGTTGGGGTCTGGGGGAGACCCAGTACTTC.

The chain combines TRBV29-1 with TRBJ2-7, with TRBD2 as a possible D gene (7 bases). The CDR3 sequence is 13 residues long. CDR1 is SQVTM and CDR2 is ANQGSEA in the germline V gene. V lost 6 bases to trimming and J lost 2 bases, with 14 bases between them. The CDR3 is CSVGRGTTYEQYF. In DNA, the CDR3 is TGCAGCGTGGGAAGGGGGACTACCTACGAGCAGTACTTC.

The chain links TRBV5-6 to TRBJ2-7; D gene uncertain. The CDR3 covers 14 residues. Germline-derived CDR1 and CDR2 are SGHDT and YYEEEE. Trimming removed 0 bases at V and 2 bases at J, with 9 bases between. Here the CDR3 DNA reads TGTGCCAGCAGCTTGGCACCGAGCGCCTACGAGCAGTACTTC. It yields the protein CASSLAPSAYEQYF.

The CDR3 spells CASSRDQGGNEKLFF. CDR3 sequence (DNA): TGTGCCAGCAGCAGGGATCAGGGAGGAAATGAAAAACTGTTTTTT. The chain uses TRBV7-2 and TRBJ1-4; TRBD1 might be the D (5 bases). The CDR3 is 15 residues long. CDR1 and CDR2 from the germline V gene are SGHTA and FQGNSA. V gave up 5 bases and J gave up 5 bases, with 15 bases separating them.

This clone was picked up one time. The chain combines TRBV19 with TRBJ2-6, with a possible D match to TRBD2 (6 bases). V shed 7 bases and J shed 3 bases, with 16 bases lying between them. There are 16 residues in the CDR3. Germline CDR1 and CDR2: LNHDA and SQIVND (reference sequence). Here the CDR3 reads CASTLGRQSGANVLTF. Written as DNA, the CDR3 is TGTGCCAGTACCTTAGGGAGGCAAAGTGGGGCCAACGTCCTGACTTTC.

This clone was detected only once. The V call is TRBV28, the J call TRBJ1-3, with a tentative D call TRBD1 (6 bases). The CDR3 is made up of 18 amino acids. Between the trimmed V and J ends, which lost 4 bases and 0 bases, there was a span of 19 bases. The germline V gene has CDR1 MDHEN and CDR2 SYDVKM. CDR3: CASSSRQANTTSGNTIYF. CDR3 sequence (DNA): TGTGCCAGCAGTTCTCGACAGGCAAATACCACCTCTGGAAACACCATATATTTT.

This sequence joins TRBV9 and TRBJ2-1; 7 bases match TRBD2. The V segment lost 0 bases and the J segment 2 bases; nucleotides outside the gene matches: 5. The CDR3 contains 16 residues. Germline V gene data show CDR1 as SGDLS and CDR2 as YYNGEE. CDR3 sequence reads: CASSVGPGTTYNEQFF. The CDR3 DNA is TGTGCCAGCAGCGTAGGGCCAGGGACTACCTACAATGAGCAGTTCTTC.

This clone was recorded a few times. This chain links TRBV27 with TRBJ2-2; possible D gene TRBD1, 6 bases. The CDR3 is 14 amino acids. Germline CDR1 reads MNHEY; CDR2 reads SMNVEV (reference sequence). The germline V and J ends were trimmed by 6 bases and 0 bases, with 8 bases remaining between them. The CDR3 sequence: CASSRGSNTGELFF. The CDR3 coding sequence is TGTGCCAGCAGCAGGGGTTCGAACACCGGGGAGCTGTTTTTT.

J is TRBJ1-1 and V is TRBV6-5; D not certain. Germline V lookup: CDR1 MNHEY, CDR2 SVGAGI. The V end was cut by 4 bases, the J end by 1 base, with 10 bases between. This CDR3 is 14 amino acids long. CDR3 DNA: TGTGCCAGCAGTTCCCGACGGAAGAACACTGAAGCTTTCTTT. It specifies CASSSRRKNTEAFF.

This chain joins TRBV28 and TRBJ1-2, with 7 bases fitting TRBD1. Germline CDR1 and CDR2: MDHEN and SYDVKM. J gave up 2 bases and V 7 bases, and 4 bases lay outside the gene matches. The CDR3 has 13 residues. The DNA of the CDR3 is TGTGCCAGCACTCCGACAGGGAACTATGGCTACACCTTC. It encodes CASTPTGNYGYTF.

The sample holds a few counts of this clone. This chain links TRBV25-1 with TRBJ1-1; 9 bases are a match to TRBD1. CDR3 length: 15 residues. With 1 base clipped from V and 1 base from J, the junction kept 1 base outside the gene matches. Germline V lookup: CDR1 MGHDK, CDR2 SYGVNS. CDR3 bases: TGTGCCAGCAGTGAATGGGGACAGGGGAACACTGAAGCTTTCTTT. Translated, it gives CASSEWGQGNTEAFF.

This chain connects TRBV5-6 to TRBJ1-2; 7 positions agree with TRBD1. The CDR3 contains 15 residues. Per the germline V gene, CDR1 is SGHDT and CDR2 is YYEEEE. J lost 3 bases, V lost 4 bases, and 9 bases had no gene match. The CDR3 reads CASSAGTASHYGYTF. The CDR3 nucleotides read TGTGCCAGCAGCGCCGGGACAGCATCACACTATGGCTACACCTTC. The full variable domain, its missing parts supplied by reference TRBV5-6 and TRBJ1-2, is DAGVTQSPTHLIKTRGQQVTLRCSPKSGHDTVSWYQQALGQGPQFIFQYYEEEERQRGNFPDRFSGHQFPNYSSELNVNALLLGDSALYLCASSAGTASHYGYTFGSGTRLTVV.

This clone was seen a handful of times. The chain links TRBV6-1 to TRBJ2-7; D uncertain. In germline, CDR1 is MNHNS, CDR2 SASEGT. This CDR3 has 14 residues. V gave up 1 base and J gave up 0 bases, with 7 bases separating them. The CDR3 here is CASSEGRSSYEQYF. The CDR3 DNA reads as TGTGCCAGCAGTGAAGGGCGCAGCTCCTACGAGCAGTACTTC.

V gene TRBV27 combines with J gene TRBJ2-5; no clear D gene. The V end was cut by 0 bases, the J end by 1 base, with 9 bases between. This CDR3 is 15 amino acids long. Germline-derived CDR1 and CDR2 are MNHEY and SMNVEV (reference sequence). The CDR3 DNA follows: TGTGCCAGCAGTTTATCGTATACGGCCCAAGAGACCCAGTACTTC. This codes for CASSLSYTAQETQYF.